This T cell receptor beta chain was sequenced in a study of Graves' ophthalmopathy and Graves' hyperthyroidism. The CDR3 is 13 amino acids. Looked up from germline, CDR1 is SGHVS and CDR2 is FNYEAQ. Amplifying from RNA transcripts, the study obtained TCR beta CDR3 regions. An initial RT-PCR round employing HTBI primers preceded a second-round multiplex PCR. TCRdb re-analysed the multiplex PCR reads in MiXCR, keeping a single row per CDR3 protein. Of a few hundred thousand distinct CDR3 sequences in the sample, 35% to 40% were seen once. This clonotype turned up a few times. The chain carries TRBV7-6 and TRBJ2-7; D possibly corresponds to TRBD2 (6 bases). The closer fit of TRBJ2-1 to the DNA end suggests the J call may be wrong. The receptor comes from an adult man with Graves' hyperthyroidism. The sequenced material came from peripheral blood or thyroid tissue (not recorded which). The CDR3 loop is CASSTGTVNEQFF. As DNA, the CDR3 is TGTGCCAGCAGCACCGGGACTGTCAATGAGCAGTTCTTC.